Listed below are T cell receptor beta chains from one sample, sequenced in a study of T cell responses to AZD1222 COVID-19 vaccine. The method was immunoSEQ multiplex PCR; TCRdb's version includes in-frame clones alone and lacks a portion of them. This sample yields 150,000 to 250,000 clones, of which 90% to 95% are seen a single time; 3.4% belongs to the top ten. The sequences come from peripheral blood, collected 28 days after the second AZD1222 dose. The source of these receptors is an adult who received the AZD1222 COVID-19 vaccine. CDR3s include the opening cysteine and the closing phenylalanine or tryptophan. The D gene is left open where the match is weak. A clone size is listed for some rows: how often the clone was seen (once, few, many), or a class if it is expanded.

j_call: TRBJ2-1
v_call: TRBV2
clone_size: -
d_call: TRBD2
cdr3_aa: CASKRDETNEQFF
cdr3_nt: TGTGCCAGTAAGCGGGATGAGACCAATGAGCAGTTCTTC

j_call: TRBJ1-1
v_call: TRBV7-6
clone_size: -
d_call: TRBD1
cdr3_aa: CASSSPGQGNTEAFF
cdr3_nt: TGTGCCAGCAGCTCCCCCGGACAGGGGAACACTGAAGCTTTCTTT

j_call: TRBJ2-1
v_call: TRBV21-1
clone_size: -
d_call: -
cdr3_aa: CASSSLREGNNEQFF
cdr3_nt: TGTGCCAGCAGCTCACTGCGGGAGGGGAACAATGAGCAGTTCTTC

j_call: TRBJ2-3
v_call: TRBV7-9
clone_size: -
d_call: TRBD2
cdr3_aa: CASSSLAGVPDTQYF
cdr3_nt: TGTGCCAGCAGCTCGCTAGCGGGAGTACCAGATACGCAGTATTTT

j_call: TRBJ2-5
v_call: TRBV7-9
clone_size: -
d_call: TRBD2
cdr3_aa: CASSSPTSGRRETQYF
cdr3_nt: TGTGCCAGCAGCTCGCCGACTAGCGGGAGACGAGAGACCCAGTACTTC

j_call: TRBJ2-1
v_call: TRBV11-2
clone_size: -
d_call: TRBD2
cdr3_aa: CASSRLAGGYSSYNEQFF
cdr3_nt: TGTGCCAGCAGTCGACTAGCGGGAGGCTACAGCTCCTACAATGAGCAGTTCTTC

j_call: TRBJ1-6
v_call: TRBV19
clone_size: -
d_call: -
cdr3_aa: CASADRTSYNSPLHF
cdr3_nt: TGTGCCAGTGCTGACAGAACCTCCTATAATTCACCCCTCCACTTT

j_call: TRBJ1-3
v_call: TRBV2
clone_size: -
d_call: -
cdr3_aa: CASSGTSRTGNTIYF
cdr3_nt: TGTGCCAGCAGTGGGACATCCCGGACTGGAAACACCATATATTTT

j_call: TRBJ2-2
v_call: TRBV6-4
clone_size: -
d_call: -
cdr3_aa: CASSVEHGGELFF
cdr3_nt: TGTGCCAGCAGTGTCGAGCACGGCGGGGAGCTGTTTTTT

j_call: TRBJ2-1
v_call: TRBV15
clone_size: -
d_call: TRBD2
cdr3_aa: CATSGRTSGHSYNEQFF
cdr3_nt: TGTGCCACCAGCGGTAGGACTAGCGGGCACTCCTACAATGAGCAGTTCTTC

j_call: TRBJ2-2
v_call: TRBV7-9
clone_size: -
d_call: TRBD2
cdr3_aa: CASSSTRGRASSTGELFF
cdr3_nt: TGTGCCAGCAGCTCCACTCGCGGGAGGGCCTCAAGCACCGGGGAGCTGTTTTTT

j_call: TRBJ2-4
v_call: TRBV27
clone_size: -
d_call: TRBD1
cdr3_aa: CASSSPDRAGNIQYF
cdr3_nt: TGTGCCAGCAGTTCCCCGGACAGGGCAGGAAACATTCAGTACTTC

j_call: TRBJ1-4
v_call: TRBV28
clone_size: -
d_call: TRBD1
cdr3_aa: CASKNYVQGGPTTNEKLFF
cdr3_nt: TGTGCCAGCAAGAATTATGTACAGGGGGGTCCTACAACTAATGAAAAACTGTTTTTT

j_call: TRBJ2-7
v_call: TRBV27
clone_size: -
d_call: -
cdr3_aa: CASRRQGPASYEQYF
cdr3_nt: TGTGCCAGCAGGAGGCAGGGCCCCGCGTCCTACGAGCAGTACTTC

j_call: TRBJ2-1
v_call: TRBV5-4
clone_size: -
d_call: TRBD2
cdr3_aa: CASSSGTSGNNEQFF
cdr3_nt: TGTGCCAGCAGCTCCGGGACTAGCGGGAACAATGAGCAGTTCTTC

j_call: TRBJ2-2
v_call: TRBV11-3
clone_size: -
d_call: -
cdr3_aa: CASSPDNTGELFF
cdr3_nt: TGTGCCAGCAGCCCCGACAACACCGGGGAGCTGTTTTTT

j_call: TRBJ2-7
v_call: TRBV4-1
clone_size: once
d_call: TRBD1
cdr3_aa: CASSQEWDRANEQYF
cdr3_nt: TGCGCCAGCAGCCAAGAGTGGGACAGGGCAAACGAGCAGTACTTC

j_call: TRBJ2-7
v_call: TRBV5-1
clone_size: -
d_call: TRBD1
cdr3_aa: CASSLGQGSTYEQYF
cdr3_nt: TGCGCCAGCAGCTTGGGACAGGGGTCCACCTACGAGCAGTACTTC